This entry describes one T cell receptor beta chain. Antigen unknown. Germline V gene lookup returns CDR1 MGHRA and CDR2 YSYEKL. This CDR3 is 15 amino acids long. V lost 4 bases and J lost 1; bases outside the gene matches: 6. TCRdb re-called the reads through MiXCR, storing one row per CDR3 protein. This table holds 140,000 to 150,000 distinct CDR3 sequences, roughly a third found once. These data come from a study of T cell repertoires in cytomegalovirus infection. Overall study results and limits: Within the response measured ex vivo, HLA-C-restricted CMV-specific TCR beta clonotypes were dominant.

V usage is TRBV4-1 and J usage is TRBJ2-7, with 8 bases fitting TRBD1. The TCR sequence derives from a human donor in good health (CMV status not recorded). Some clones in this sample may be carry-over from other donors' samples. This specimen was CD8+ T cells from cultured PBMCs, taken from culture after CMV antigen stimulation. The DNA of the CDR3 is TGCGCCAGCAGCCTGTGGGGGACAGGATCCTACGAGCAGTACTTC. This sequence encodes CASSLWGTGSYEQYF.